This record covers a single T cell receptor (beta chain). The antigen is not known. TCRdb recomputed calls from the RT-PCR reads with MiXCR, one row per CDR3 protein. In the table there are about 650,000 distinct CDR3 sequences, approximately 14% of which are singletons. The data originate from a study of response to subunit inactivated influenza vaccine. General study points: Authors suggested few new T cells are recruited by each seasonal influenza vaccination.

Germline lookup yields CDR1 SQVTM and CDR2 ANQGSEA. V lost 1 base, J lost 5 bases, and 1 base stayed unmatched. The CDR3 covers 14 residues. The V gene is TRBV29-1, the J gene TRBJ2-7; 14 nucleotides align to TRBD2. The material was PBMCs from blood, obtained less than 13 days after vaccination. This clonotype was obtained from a man aged 45-65 years who received an inactivated influenza vaccine. The CDR3 nucleotides read TGCAGCGTTGAAGCGACTAGCGGGAGGGACGAGCAGTACTTC. Encoded protein: CSVEATSGRDEQYF.